These 8 T cell receptor beta chains came from one sample sequenced in a study of cytomegalovirus exposure and HLA in healthy donors. PCR employed 60 Vbeta and 13 Jbeta primers. The method was immunoSEQ multiplex PCR; TCRdb's version includes in-frame clones alone and lacks a portion of them. Of about 130,000 clones listed, less than 75% are singletons. Material: PBMCs. These receptors originate from a middle-aged woman in good health and CMV-seropositive.

This rearrangement joins TRBV28 to TRBJ1-1; D call uncertain. The germline V gene encodes CDR1 MDHEN and CDR2 SYDVKM. Deletions cut 1 base from V and 7 bases from J, with 7 bases between. CDR3 size: 12 residues. The CDR3 DNA sequence: TGTGCCAGCAGTTTATTCCCCCGTGAAGCTTTCTTT. Amino acid sequence: CASSLFPREAFF.

The J gene is TRBJ1-1, the V gene TRBV27, with TRBD1 identical over 7 bases. The CDR3 contains 15 residues. From germline, CDR1 is MNHEY and CDR2 SMNVEV (reference sequence). The V gene end was trimmed by 5 bases and the J gene end by 1 base; junction bases not matched to a gene: 7. The CDR3 DNA follows: TGTGCCAGCAGTACGCCCGGGACAGAGAACACTGAAGCTTTCTTT. Residues: CASSTPGTENTEAFF.

The V gene is TRBV7-2, the J gene TRBJ1-4, with TRBD1 matching 8 bases. V lost 6 bases to trimming and J lost 3 bases; unmatched junction nucleotides: 12. The CDR3 runs to 17 residues. CDR1 is SGHTA, CDR2 FQGNSA, per germline. CDR3 amino acids: CASSRQGSSLANEKLFF. The CDR3 nucleotides read TGTGCCAGCAGTCGACAGGGGTCCAGTCTAGCTAATGAAAAACTGTTTTTT.

The chain joins TRBV2 to TRBJ2-7; unclear D gene. Between the trimmed V and J ends, which lost 7 bases and 4 bases, there was a span of 20 bases. From germline, CDR1 is SNHLY and CDR2 FYNNEI. The CDR3 consists of 15 residues. The CDR3 reads CASTLGRQYQYEQYF. The CDR3 DNA reads TGTGCCAGCACCCTAGGAAGGCAGTACCAGTACGAGCAGTACTTC.

This clone was picked up a small number of times. V is TRBV19 and J is TRBJ2-7, with D possibly matching TRBD2 (6 bases). CDR1 and CDR2 from the germline V gene are LNHDA and SQIVND (reference sequence). V was pared by 3 bases and J by 4 bases, with 16 bases between. CDR3 length: 15 amino acids. CDR3 protein: CASSMRAGLGYEQYF. The CDR3 region has the DNA TGTGCCAGTAGTATGAGGGCGGGATTAGGATACGAGCAGTACTTC.

This chain connects TRBV6-1 to TRBJ2-4; 7 positions match TRBD2. There are 13 residues in the CDR3. Germline-derived CDR1 and CDR2 are MNHNS and SASEGT. The V and J ends lost 4 bases and 4 bases, in that order; junction bases with no gene match: 1. CDR3 loop: CASSAGGKNIQYF. CDR3 nucleotides: TGTGCCAGCAGTGCGGGAGGTAAAAACATTCAGTACTTC.

The chain joins TRBV6-5 to TRBJ2-3; TRBD2 might be the D (6 bases). Germline CDR1 and CDR2: MNHEY and SVGAGI. This CDR3 is 14 amino acids long. The germline V and J ends were trimmed by 6 bases and 7 bases, with 17 bases remaining between them. For the CDR3, the DNA is TGTGCCAGCAGGGCCCGCCAAGGCGGGAATACGCAGTATTTT. Translation: CASRARQGGNTQYF.

This chain connects TRBV29-1 to TRBJ2-5; 7 bases agree with TRBD1. Germline CDR1 reads SQVTM; CDR2 reads ANQGSEA. After removal of 6 bases from V and 5 bases from J, the junction contained 6 bases not matched to a gene. This CDR3 comprises 12 residues. Here the CDR3 reads CSVETGVETQYF. The CDR3 DNA reads TGCAGCGTGGAAACAGGGGTGGAGACCCAGTACTTC.